Reported below is one T cell receptor (beta chain). The antigen it recognizes is unknown. No clone much larger than this one lies a single base away; base qualities are absent. These data originate in a study of T cell responses to AZD1222 COVID-19 vaccine (dated by TCRdb to the early 2020s). For context, the study as a whole: TCR sequencing covered over 230 trial participants: roughly 200 given two doses of AZD1222 and about 26 given two doses of MenACWY control vaccine. Trial participants were enrolled into age subgroups of 18-55, 56-69 and 70-plus years, which contained 148, 28 and 57 TCR-sequenced participants, respectively.

V and J are trimmed by 7 bases and 6 bases, and the gene matches miss 7 bases of the junction. The CDR3 covers 14 residues, taking in both the cysteine and the phenylalanine. CDR3 DNA is the only sequence kept; it has 42 bases, read in frame from the first base. The CDR1 and CDR2 encoded by the germline V gene (reference sequence) are SEHNR and FQNEAQ. The paper as a whole reports these results and caveats: The 56-69-year group was small, and its depth increase did not reach significance, likely because of low power. Reportedly, close to half of the unique spike-specific TCRs recognized epitopes lying outside the regions that are mutated in the B.1.351 and B.1.1.7 variants. No day 14 peak-response samples were available, so repertoires were characterized only after the peak T cell response. Participants were mostly white British, with more females than males. The authors suggested clonal diversity may have been underestimated. Conclusions about previously exposed vaccinees are limited because only five or six AZD1222 recipients were SARS-CoV-2 seropositive at baseline. Spike-specific TCR breadth and depth rose significantly after two AZD1222 doses compared with day 0 and with MenACWY recipients. The whole spike protein was spanned by vaccine-associated CD4 TCRs, and dominant responses were seen in regions 160-218 and 743-854.

The time point label, as the study defines it: about 28 days (+/-7) after the second vaccine dose. AZD1222 recipients given second doses at about 4 weeks or at about 12 weeks were pooled, since spike-specific TCR depth and breadth were not found to differ between the two schedules. Vaccinee samples came from UK trials COV001 and COV002, including a single-blind randomized controlled phase 2/3 trial of AZD1222 (ChAdOx1 nCoV-19) in healthy adults. Trial participant PBMC samples were collected at day 0 and day 28 after the second dose for TCRbeta chain sequencing. The CDR3 regions of human TCRbeta chains were analyzed by immunosequencing. The study's own analysis went as follows. Repertoire TCRs were matched against a reference library of SARS-CoV-2-specific TCRs generated with the MIRA antigen-specificity platform. Breadth was defined as the fraction of unique TCRs that were SARS-CoV-2-associated, and depth was defined as the fraction of total T cells that were SARS-CoV-2-associated. Using the MIRA data, each spike-specific TCR was mapped to the spike region that the TCR reacts to and placed in a CD4 or CD8 class. Log10-transformed breadth and depth values were compared by one-way ANOVA with Sidak's multiple comparisons tests. TCRdb limited this immuneACCESS table to in-frame rearrangements with V and J called. A share of clones is missing; checked studies link under half to unresolved V genes, and the rest is unexplained. The D gene and trimming were derived from the DNA, and the V and J assignments and clone size from that table. Recorded for this sample are under 130,000 clones; roughly nine tenths of them occurred a single time. Approximately 45% of the sample is taken by the ten largest.

The sequence was obtained from an adult who received the AZD1222 COVID-19 vaccine. Here the chain combines TRBV7-9 and TRBJ1-5; 9 of the junction bases match TRBD1. Source: peripheral blood, taken 28 days after the second AZD1222 dose. The CDR3 region: CASTGQGKGQPQHF. Here is the DNA: TGTGCCAGCACCGGACAGGGGAAGGGTCAGCCCCAGCATTTT. The full variable domain, completed from the reference TRBV7-9 and TRBJ1-5 proteins outside the CDR3, reads DTGVSQNPRHKITKRGQNVTFRCDPISEHNRLYWYRQTLGQGPEFLTYFQNEAQLEKSRLLSDRFSAERPKGSFSTLEIQRTEQGDSAMYLCASTGQGKGQPQHFGDGTRLSIL.